Listed below are T cell receptor beta chains from one sample, sequenced in a study of technical replicates of blood from a few donors. Assay: immunoSEQ multiplex PCR; the TCRdb copy retains only in-frame clones and omits some. The repertoire holds 55,000 to 65,000 clones, with around 97% as singletons. Source material: T cells isolated from PBMCs. These receptor sequences come from a human donor in good health. The conserved cysteine and the conserved F or W are not part of the CDR3 here.

TRBJ2-2,TRBV6-5,ASSTGNTGELF
TRBJ1-2,TRBV4-1,ASSQILGHLQTNYGYT
TRBJ2-7,TRBV23-1,ASSQPGQGGTYEQY
TRBJ2-1,TRBV13,ASSFDRVDNEQF
TRBJ2-1,TRBV29-1,SDASSDGLNEQF
TRBJ2-2,TRBV9,ASSPTSGGLLRELF
TRBJ2-7,TRBV27,ASSLSLGAASAEQY
TRBJ2-7,TRBV4-1,ASSPGLAGNEQY
TRBJ2-7,TRBV6-1,ASPGVHEQY
TRBJ1-1,TRBV29-1,SVTRGSLNTEAF
TRBJ2-5,TRBV4-1,ASSQHTSSSGQETQY
TRBJ2-2,TRBV5-1,ASSSLEVDTGELF
TRBJ1-1,TRBV28,ASRNRGWTEAF
TRBJ1-1,TRBV6-1,ASSEARGPGRHTEAF
TRBJ2-3,TRBV9,ASSQTGTDTQY
TRBJ2-5,TRBV4-2,ASSQDARFQETQY
TRBJ1-6,TRBV30,ACLPGGFGYNSPLH
TRBJ1-4,TRBV6-5,ASSRGAATNEKLF
TRBJ2-4,TRBV12-5,ASGSGNTTKNIQY
TRBJ2-5,TRBV5-4,ASSLAQGNSQETQY
TRBJ2-7,TRBV2,ASSKGQRISYEQY
TRBJ2-7,TRBV19,ASSTETGTSGEQY
TRBJ2-7,TRBV5-4,ASSSSGRINEQY
TRBJ1-1,TRBV28,ASSSGGEGGVTEAF
TRBJ1-1,TRBV28,ASTVTGAKAF
TRBJ1-4,TRBV28,ASSFEPDEKLF
TRBJ2-7,TRBV27,ASSSSGGYYEQY
TRBJ1-5,TRBV7-8,ASSLVRGNQPQH
TRBJ1-2,TRBV15,ATGEARGIANYGYT
TRBJ2-5,TRBV7-6,ASSSTGISTETQY
TRBJ2-2,TRBV10-3,AISESRGGGPGTGELF
TRBJ2-3,TRBV10-2,ASSEDRGGLDTQY
TRBJ1-2,TRBV7-9,ASSVDLWTVEDGYT
TRBJ1-1,TRBV2,ASSRENTEAF
TRBJ1-2,TRBV6-1,ASSEAQGGYGYT
TRBJ1-1,TRBV6-1,ASSLRWGENTEAF
TRBJ1-6,TRBV5-4,ASSSDPGDSPLH
TRBJ1-3,TRBV18,ASSSFNRGTGNTIY
TRBJ1-1,TRBV29-1,SVGKTGGGVEAF
TRBJ2-1,TRBV6-1,ATRPGQGSYNEQF
TRBJ2-3,TRBV2,ASRETSDTQY
TRBJ2-2,TRBV19,ASSIDLAARELF
TRBJ1-2,TRBV29-1,SSKSAGEQYGYT
TRBJ1-2,TRBV5-1,ASSPGVDLVVYGYT
TRBJ2-3,TRBV28,ASSSPLEAGAGNTDTQY
TRBJ2-5,TRBV2,ASTPRRGRGETQY
TRBJ2-2,TRBV6-5,ASLAGPGELF
TRBJ1-2,TRBV5-1,ASSLGGTNRGGYGYT
TRBJ2-1,TRBV29-1,SVGSLDDNEQF
TRBJ2-3,TRBV29-1,SVETGLGTDTQY
TRBJ1-3,TRBV6-1,ASSEEGVVWSSGNTIY
TRBJ1-4,TRBV7-6,ASSLVETGMGEKLF
TRBJ1-5,TRBV5-8,ASSSTGGSNQPQH
TRBJ1-1,TRBV5-4,ASSGTLAGAF
TRBJ2-7,TRBV5-4,ASSSSLAGLLTIEQY
TRBJ2-7,TRBV6-5,ASSVSGGGSYEQY
TRBJ2-3,TRBV27,ASSNRRAGVTDTQY
TRBJ2-7,TRBV27,ASGLYEQY